This TCR beta chain derives from a study of cytomegalovirus exposure and HLA in healthy donors. Points from the study as a whole: A reported reduction in N-insertions relative to the approximately 600-donor mean was seen in an Asian-associated ancestry cluster in a later analysis.

The CDR3 is made up of 12 amino acids. Germline assignment: CDR1 MNHEY and CDR2 SVGAGI. V dropped 1 base and J dropped 7 bases, with 4 bases sitting between them. Both 60 Vbeta primers and 13 Jbeta primers went into the PCR. Assay: immunoSEQ multiplex PCR; the TCRdb copy retains only in-frame clones and omits some. The sample has 120,000 to 150,000 clones, over 75% seen once. Concerning this clone: Its antigen is still unknown.

The clonotype originates from a man aged 25-40 years in good health and CMV-seropositive. The chain is built from TRBV6-5 and TRBJ1-4; no clear D. Sequencing used PBMCs. This CDR3 reads CASSYYGEKLFF. In DNA form, the CDR3 reads TGTGCCAGCAGTTACTACGGTGAAAAACTGTTTTTT.